Included here is one T cell receptor beta chain sequence, with context. This sample is part of a study of response to subunit inactivated influenza vaccine. CDR3 length: 13 amino acids. Per germline, CDR1 SNHLY and CDR2 FYNNEI. V lost 9 bases and J lost 2; bases outside the gene matches: 4. One entry per CDR3 protein results from TCRdb running MiXCR on the RT-PCR reads. This table holds hundreds of thousands of distinct CDR3 sequences, 12% to 15% found once. The genes are TRBV2 and TRBJ2-7; 10 bases are shared with TRBD2. Sequences were derived from PBMCs from blood, sampled 14 days before vaccination. The receptor was derived from a man aged 50 to 60 who received an inactivated influenza vaccine. CDR3: CARSGTSAYEQYF. CDR3 nucleotides: TGTGCCAGGTCCGGGACTAGCGCCTACGAGCAGTACTTC.